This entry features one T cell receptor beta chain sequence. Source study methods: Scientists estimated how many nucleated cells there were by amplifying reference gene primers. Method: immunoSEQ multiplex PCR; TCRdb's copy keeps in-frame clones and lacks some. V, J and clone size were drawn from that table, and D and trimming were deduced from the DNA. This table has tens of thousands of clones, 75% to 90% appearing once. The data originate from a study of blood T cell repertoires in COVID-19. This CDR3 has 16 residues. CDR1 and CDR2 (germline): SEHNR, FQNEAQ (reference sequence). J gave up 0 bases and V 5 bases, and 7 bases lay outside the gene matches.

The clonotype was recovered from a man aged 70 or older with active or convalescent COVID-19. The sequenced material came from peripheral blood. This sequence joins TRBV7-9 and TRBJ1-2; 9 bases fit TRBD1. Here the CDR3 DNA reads TGTGCCAGCAGCCCTAGGACAGGGGAACCTAACTATGGCTACACCTTC. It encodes CASSPRTGEPNYGYTF.